This T cell receptor beta chain is drawn from a study of cytomegalovirus exposure and HLA in healthy donors listed by TCRdb under 2017. Regarding the study in general: An earlier analysis of more than 550 of the donors reported 276 Gb of sequence data and around 100 million unique TCR beta sequences obtained from approximately 180 million T cells. Typing coverage varied by locus: roughly 629-640 donors for A, B, C, DRB1 and DQB1; roughly 520 for DQA1; more than 600 for DPA1; fewer than 480 for DPB1. Roughly 5 DR-DQ haplotypes were handled as single units for association and clustering, since linkage in the cohort was strong. The study profiled the T cell repertoires of about 720 subjects by immunosequencing and related them to cytomegalovirus serostatus. A later genetic analysis used genome-wide SNP genotypes for about 65% of the roughly 670 donors, treating that subset as a discovery cohort. The study aimed to test whether cataloging public T cell receptors could reveal signatures of past pathogen exposure. Class I and class II HLA loci were covered by the typing at four-digit resolution. Of the 398 genotyped donors, approximately 81% were placed in the genetic ancestry cluster associated with self-reported Caucasian donors. In a later analysis, previously published TCR beta repertoires from several hundred donors were re-analyzed and high-resolution HLA genotyping was added so that TCR occurrence patterns could be studied. Rather than using new phenotypic data, the later analysis identified candidate immune exposures from TCR beta sequences and from how often those sequences occurred across donors. All discovery cohort repertoires had been generated on a single sequencing platform. Donor age, sex, ethnicity and CMV serostatus were compiled together with the repertoire data. A separate validation cohort of roughly 110 different subjects was used in addition to the roughly 670-subject first cohort. Among 300 to 500 genotyped donors of the cohort, an average of roughly 230,000 unique TCR beta nucleotide sequences was sequenced per donor, of which about 19% were non-productive. To decide whether each TCR beta V gene segment behaved as functional or pseudogenic, an earlier analysis of approximately 600 of the donors relied on high-throughput TCR beta sequencing. High-throughput TCR immunosequencing, statistical association of individual TCRs with disease status, and machine learning were combined to predict cytomegalovirus infection status. Approximately 330 gigabases of sequencing data and roughly 81 million unique TCR sequences made up an early release that covered 500 to 650 HLA-typed donors. Study-level results and caveats: Because counts were too low, about 17 rarely observed V segments, including chromosome 9 orphons, were excluded from the earlier analysis of about 500 of the donors. In a later analysis, several top co-occurrence clusters were reported to appear linked to parvovirus B19, influenza, CMV and Epstein-Barr virus. A further reported finding was that TCR beta sequences accurately predicted the HLA-A and HLA-B alleles for most subjects in the first cohort. In a later analysis, the rate of TCR association differed among HLA loci, with DRB1 alleles having the most associated TCRs and HLA-C alleles having the fewest. Most TCR sequences were seen in very few donors, while some public TCRs were found in many individuals. Strong co-occurrence of HLA alleles, especially DR and DQ, made assigning TCR associations to individual alleles difficult. Compared with the roughly 670-donor mean, donors in an Asian-associated ancestry cluster had fewer N-insertions in productive TCRs, according to a later genetic analysis. In the study, some 160 TCR beta chains were listed as associated with cytomegalovirus. A later analysis found that HLA-associated TCR beta chains were more clonally expanded and had lower generation probabilities than equally common non-associated chains. Some IMGT-functional V segments, including TRBV6-2 and TRBV6-3, could not be distinguished by the 87-base-pair reads and were therefore excluded. Most CMV-associated TCR beta chains appeared to be HLA-restricted in a later analysis, and the HLA associations seemed to be driven largely by CMV exposure. According to the authors, the approach could potentially be generalized to other disease states and immunological phenotypes. The cohort was sequenced for TCR beta chains only, and without alpha or paired-chain data the features that could be detected were limited. A later genetic analysis associated a missense DCLRE1C variant with V-gene and J-gene trimming of TCR beta chains, and an independent cohort replicated the association. For the cohort, immune exposure information was limited to CMV serostatus. Roughly uniform sequencing depth across donors was assumed in presence/absence analyses, although this assumption may not hold. In an earlier analysis of a few hundred of the donors, most TCR beta V segments were observed in productive rearrangements about 90% or about 30% of the time, broadly matching IMGT annotations. A cluster of highly shared sequence variants was judged likely to represent a technical artifact of the sequencing pipeline. The classifier was reported to diagnose cytomegalovirus status with high specificity and sensitivity in both the original cohort and the validation cohort. In a later analysis, 15,000 to 20,000 TCR beta sequences were associated with specific HLA alleles at a false discovery rate of 0.05. Because HLA typing was missing for some donors at each locus, association tests included only the typed subset. In vitro tests confirmed that a few of the cytomegalovirus-associated TCR beta chains recognize cytomegalovirus antigens. Linkage disequilibrium might explain the correlated functional status among segregating V segments, but an unknown experimental factor could not be ruled out.

Concerning this clone itself: Its antigen is still unknown. Per-nucleotide qualities are absent, and no much larger clonotype sits a single base away.

Preparation of the library involved the immunoSEQ multiplex PCR assay. For the multiplex PCR, a mixture combining 60 forward primers for TCR Vbeta segments and 13 reverse primers for TCR Jbeta segments was used. A multiplex PCR assay on genomic DNA amplified the CDR3 region of rearranged TCR beta genes. The Illumina HiSeq System was used to sequence the amplified TCR beta libraries as 87-base-pair reads. In the original analysis: A later analysis tallied 75 million to 85 million unique TCR beta chains across the 666 repertoires, and approximately 12 million of those chains were shared by two or more donors. Raw reads were error-corrected and collapsed into unique sequences by a nearest-neighbor algorithm in which closely related sequences were merged to remove PCR and sequencing errors. Alignment of CDR3 sequences to IMGT reference sequences was used to assign V, D and J gene segments. For a sequence to be retained, at least a six-nucleotide match to both a V gene segment and a J gene segment was required. Rearrangements were classified as productive when the CDR3 lacked stop codons and remained in frame with V and J, and all other rearrangements were classified as non-productive. CDR3 was defined by IMGT convention, running from the second conserved V-encoded cysteine to the conserved J-encoded phenylalanine. In an earlier analysis of approximately 590 of the donors, sequences lacking an unambiguous match to a single V gene segment were excluded. An earlier analysis of 500 to 700 of the donors classified V segments as functional when productive rearrangements were above 56.7% and as segregating when the standard deviation between donors was above 5%. A statistical classification framework was built to diagnose cytomegalovirus status from the catalog of TCR beta chain sequences. V and J gene assignment, in a later analysis, came from comparing TCR nucleotide sequences with IMGT/GENE-DB human TR gene sequences. In a later analysis, CDR3 sequences and most-parsimonious VDJ recombination scenarios were assigned using the TCRdist pipeline. In a later analysis, each TCR beta chain was defined by its CDR3 amino acid sequence together with its V-gene family, and reads lacking a unique V-gene family were excluded. In a later analysis, fewer than 650 highly shared, low-generation-probability nucleotide sequences were removed to address suspected cross-contamination and a sequencing artifact. A later analysis calculated a clonal expansion index for each public chain from normalized within-repertoire ranks of inferred template counts. Generation probabilities in a later analysis came from a VDJ recombination model fitted to out-of-frame rearrangements, and those results were checked against IGoR. Hypergeometric tests were used in a later analysis to score TCR-TCR, TCR-HLA and TCR-CMV co-occurrence, with a repertoire-size bias correction applied to the TCR pairs. False discovery rates were estimated in a later analysis by permuting HLA or CMV assignments 20 times. In a later analysis, co-occurring TCRs were grouped using DBSCAN, with TCRdist sequence similarity added in when clustering inside HLA-allele-positive subsets. Repertoires with fewer than 30,000 or more than 120,000 public chains, plus five repertoires with anomalous nucleotide sharing, were excluded from co-occurrence clustering. This immuneACCESS table, as held by TCRdb, lists in-frame sequences with V and J called but not all clones. Of the missing ones, under half trace to an unresolved V gene in checked studies; the others have no known cause. V, J and clone size reflect that table, while D and trimming were determined from the DNA. Across this sample there are around 91,000 clones, with roughly 60% seen only once. Of the sample, 2.3% is held by the ten largest clones.

V has 4 bases trimmed and J has 2 bases trimmed; junction bases matching no gene number 5. Its CDR3 holds 14 amino acids, cysteine through phenylalanine. Just the 42-base CDR3 DNA is kept, in frame starting at base 1. Taken from the germline V gene, the CDR1 and CDR2 loops are SGHRS and YFSETQ. The cohort consisted of fewer than 700 healthy bone marrow donors. At the time of sampling, every cohort member was nominally healthy, though immune exposures that went unrecorded were likely present. CMV serostatus was positive for approximately 300 and negative for about 55% of the roughly 670 cohort members, and was not recorded for this donor. Every donor gave a peripheral blood sample, and the peripheral blood mononuclear cells from that sample were used for TCR beta sequencing. The Qiagen DNeasy Blood Extraction Kit was used to extract genomic DNA from the blood cell samples.

The chain joins TRBV5-1 to TRBJ1-1, with 7 junctional bases fitting TRBD1. The source of this sequence is a human donor in good health. The sample was PBMCs. The nucleotide sequence is TGCGCCAGCAGCGGCGGACAGGCAAACACTGAAGCTTTCTTT. Its coded protein is CASSGGQANTEAFF.